A selection of T cell receptor beta chains follows, all from one sample in a study of shared clonotypes between healthy human individuals. Measured with immunoSEQ multiplex PCR; TCRdb has only the in-frame clones, and not every one. Found here are about 110,000 clones, under 70% of them singletons; the top ten hold approximately 25%. What was sequenced was memory CD8+ T cells sorted from blood. These receptors came from a young woman in good health. Both conserved end residues are part of each CDR3. Each record gives: CDR3 protein, CDR3 DNA, clone size, CDR3 length, V gene, D gene, J gene. A D gene is named only where the DNA matches it firmly. Size values are once, few and many counts, or a class for expanded clones, and some rows have none.

CDR3 protein: CASSLGVVSGEQYF
CDR3 DNA: TGTGCCAGCAGCTTAGGTGTAGTTTCGGGGGAGCAGTACTTC
clone size: NA
CDR3 length: 14
V gene: TRBV11-2
D gene: NA
J gene: TRBJ2-7

CDR3 protein: CASSSRRGGMGAYEQYF
CDR3 DNA: TGTGCCAGCAGCTCCCGGAGGGGGGGCATGGGGGCCTACGAGCAGTACTTC
clone size: few
CDR3 length: 17
V gene: TRBV28
D gene: NA
J gene: TRBJ2-7

CDR3 protein: CASSGMPGPYQETQYF
CDR3 DNA: TGTGCCAGCAGCGGCATGCCGGGACCCTACCAAGAGACCCAGTACTTC
clone size: NA
CDR3 length: 16
V gene: TRBV9
D gene: NA
J gene: TRBJ2-5

CDR3 protein: CASSDTGGFDTGELFF
CDR3 DNA: TGTGCCAGCAGTGACACGGGGGGCTTTGACACCGGGGAGCTGTTTTTT
clone size: few
CDR3 length: 16
V gene: TRBV6-4
D gene: NA
J gene: TRBJ2-2

CDR3 protein: CASSFFGGLGYEQYF
CDR3 DNA: TGTGCCAGCAGCTTTTTCGGGGGGCTGGGATACGAGCAGTACTTC
clone size: NA
CDR3 length: 15
V gene: TRBV2
D gene: NA
J gene: TRBJ2-7

CDR3 protein: CASSWTETGRQYF
CDR3 DNA: TGTGCCAGCAGTTGGACGGAGACCGGGAGGCAGTACTTC
clone size: NA
CDR3 length: 13
V gene: TRBV6-1
D gene: NA
J gene: TRBJ2-7

CDR3 protein: CASSLSGTSYEQYF
CDR3 DNA: TGTGCCAGCAGCTTATCCGGGACTAGCTACGAGCAGTACTTC
clone size: NA
CDR3 length: 14
V gene: TRBV13
D gene: TRBD2
J gene: TRBJ2-7

CDR3 protein: CASSEAENTEAFF
CDR3 DNA: TGTGCCAGCAGTGAGGCAGAGAACACTGAAGCTTTCTTT
clone size: few
CDR3 length: 13
V gene: TRBV6-4
D gene: NA
J gene: TRBJ1-1

CDR3 protein: CAWTLAGGRAKNIQYF
CDR3 DNA: TGTGCCTGGACGCTGGCGGGAGGGAGGGCCAAAAACATTCAGTACTTC
clone size: NA
CDR3 length: 16
V gene: TRBV30
D gene: TRBD2
J gene: TRBJ2-4

CDR3 protein: CATSRDWRALVEGKNIQYF
CDR3 DNA: TGTGCCACCAGCAGAGATTGGAGGGCCCTCGTCGAGGGCAAAAACATTCAGTACTTC
clone size: NA
CDR3 length: 19
V gene: TRBV15
D gene: NA
J gene: TRBJ2-4

CDR3 protein: CASSPLAGASGTQYF
CDR3 DNA: TGCGCCAGCAGCCCTTTAGCGGGAGCTAGCGGTACGCAGTATTTT
clone size: NA
CDR3 length: 15
V gene: TRBV4-1
D gene: TRBD2
J gene: TRBJ2-3

CDR3 protein: CSVEDRYEQYF
CDR3 DNA: TGCAGCGTTGAAGACAGGTACGAGCAGTACTTC
clone size: NA
CDR3 length: 11
V gene: TRBV29-1
D gene: NA
J gene: TRBJ2-7

CDR3 protein: CASSLGRQGASEAFF
CDR3 DNA: TGTGCCAGCAGCTTAGGAAGACAGGGGGCCTCTGAAGCTTTCTTT
clone size: NA
CDR3 length: 15
V gene: TRBV7-9
D gene: TRBD1
J gene: TRBJ1-1

CDR3 protein: CASRDYEQYF
CDR3 DNA: TGTGCCAGCAGGGACTACGAGCAGTACTTC
clone size: NA
CDR3 length: 10
V gene: TRBV21-1
D gene: NA
J gene: TRBJ2-7

CDR3 protein: CASSYSPGEGPGNTIYF
CDR3 DNA: TGTGCCAGCAGCTACTCTCCTGGGGAGGGGCCTGGAAACACCATATATTTT
clone size: NA
CDR3 length: 17
V gene: TRBV13
D gene: NA
J gene: TRBJ1-3

CDR3 protein: CASSNSGGLLLNTGELFF
CDR3 DNA: TGTGCCAGTAGTAATTCAGGTGGTCTTCTTCTGAACACCGGGGAGCTGTTTTTT
clone size: NA
CDR3 length: 18
V gene: TRBV19
D gene: NA
J gene: TRBJ2-2

CDR3 protein: CASSRRQGTPEAFF
CDR3 DNA: TGTGCCAGCAGCCGTCGACAGGGGACCCCTGAAGCTTTCTTT
clone size: NA
CDR3 length: 14
V gene: TRBV11-1
D gene: TRBD1
J gene: TRBJ1-1

CDR3 protein: CASSRGSGYEQYF
CDR3 DNA: TGTGCCAGCTCAAGAGGGTCAGGGTACGAGCAGTACTTC
clone size: NA
CDR3 length: 13
V gene: TRBV18
D gene: NA
J gene: TRBJ2-7

CDR3 protein: CASSFGERTTLFGHYEQYF
CDR3 DNA: TGTGCCAGCAGTTTTGGGGAGAGGACTACCCTTTTTGGGCATTACGAGCAGTACTTC
clone size: once
CDR3 length: 19
V gene: TRBV28
D gene: NA
J gene: TRBJ2-7

CDR3 protein: CASSPIGGQSRANVLTF
CDR3 DNA: TGTGCCAGCAGCCCAATAGGAGGACAAAGTCGGGCCAACGTCCTGACTTTC
clone size: NA
CDR3 length: 17
V gene: TRBV7-1
D gene: NA
J gene: TRBJ2-6

CDR3 protein: CASSTGRRSVYEQYF
CDR3 DNA: TGTGCCAGCAGCACAGGGAGAAGGTCTGTCTACGAGCAGTACTTC
clone size: many
CDR3 length: 15
V gene: TRBV28
D gene: NA
J gene: TRBJ2-7

CDR3 protein: CASSDGSGRDTQYF
CDR3 DNA: TGTGCCAGCAGTGACGGGAGCGGGAGAGATACGCAGTATTTT
clone size: NA
CDR3 length: 14
V gene: TRBV6-4
D gene: TRBD2
J gene: TRBJ2-3

CDR3 protein: CASSVAGGSGTEAFF
CDR3 DNA: TGTGCCAGCAGCGTAGCGGGGGGGTCGGGCACTGAAGCTTTCTTT
clone size: few
CDR3 length: 15
V gene: TRBV9
D gene: NA
J gene: TRBJ1-1

CDR3 protein: CASAKSAGSIYEQYF
CDR3 DNA: TGTGCCAGCGCTAAGTCGGCGGGAAGTATATACGAGCAGTACTTC
clone size: NA
CDR3 length: 15
V gene: TRBV28
D gene: NA
J gene: TRBJ2-7

CDR3 protein: CASSPRYPSYEQYF
CDR3 DNA: TGTGCCAGCAGCCCCAGGTACCCTAGCTACGAGCAGTACTTC
clone size: NA
CDR3 length: 14
V gene: TRBV27
D gene: NA
J gene: TRBJ2-7

CDR3 protein: CASSSQRTGRIFQYF
CDR3 DNA: TGTGCCAGCAGCTCTCAAAGGACAGGGAGAATTTTTCAGTACTTC
clone size: NA
CDR3 length: 15
V gene: TRBV5-6
D gene: TRBD1
J gene: TRBJ2-4

CDR3 protein: CASSLGIGPRREQYF
CDR3 DNA: TGTGCCAGCAGCTTGGGGATCGGACCCCGACGCGAGCAGTACTTC
clone size: NA
CDR3 length: 15
V gene: TRBV7-2
D gene: NA
J gene: TRBJ2-7

CDR3 protein: CASSPKGSDTQYF
CDR3 DNA: TGTGCGAGCAGTCCTAAAGGGTCAGATACGCAGTATTTT
clone size: NA
CDR3 length: 13
V gene: TRBV7-3
D gene: NA
J gene: TRBJ2-3

CDR3 protein: CASSGDEGYGYTF
CDR3 DNA: TGTGCCAGCAGCGGCGACGAAGGATATGGCTACACCTTC
clone size: NA
CDR3 length: 13
V gene: TRBV7-8
D gene: NA
J gene: TRBJ1-2

CDR3 protein: CASSRDAKNTEAFF
CDR3 DNA: TGTGCCAGCAGCAGGGACGCCAAGAACACTGAAGCTTTCTTT
clone size: NA
CDR3 length: 14
V gene: TRBV6-6
D gene: NA
J gene: TRBJ1-1

CDR3 protein: CASTSGEAGGNEQYF
CDR3 DNA: TGTGCCAGCACTTCAGGGGAGGCAGGGGGCAACGAGCAGTACTTC
clone size: NA
CDR3 length: 15
V gene: TRBV25-1
D gene: TRBD1
J gene: TRBJ2-7